This is a list of T cell receptor beta chains from one sample in a study of cytomegalovirus exposure and HLA in healthy donors. Profiling relied on immunoSEQ multiplex PCR, and the TCRdb table lists in-frame clones only, not all of them. The table includes 150,000 or so clones, roughly 87% detected once. The specimen sequenced was PBMCs. These receptors all stem from a woman aged 18 to 35 in good health and CMV-seropositive. The CDR3 runs from the conserved cysteine through the conserved F or W. A D gene is named only where the DNA matches it firmly. Where a row states a size, it is once, few, many or the class of an expanded clone; other rows omit it.

TRBD1 | once | TRBJ2-7 | TRBV25-1 | TGTGCCAGCAGTGGGACAGGGTTTCGTAGCGAGCAGTACTTC | CASSGTGFRSEQYF
. | . | TRBJ1-2 | TRBV5-4 | TGTGCCAGCAGCTTGGTAGGGAGTGGGTATGGCTACACCTTC | CASSLVGSGYGYTF
TRBD2 | . | TRBJ2-7 | TRBV6-1 | TGTGCCAGCAGTCAGCGGGGGGCCTACGAGCAGTACTTC | CASSQRGAYEQYF
. | . | TRBJ2-2 | TRBV2 | TGTGCCAGCAGTATGGTACCGGTGGCCGGGGAGCTGTTTTTT | CASSMVPVAGELFF
TRBD1 | . | TRBJ2-2 | TRBV6-1 | TGTGCCAGCAGGAGACAGGGCAACACCGGGGAGCTGTTTTTT | CASRRQGNTGELFF
TRBD1 | . | TRBJ1-2 | TRBV6-5 | TGTGCCAGCAGTACGGACAGGCTGATTTCCTATGGCTACACCTTC | CASSTDRLISYGYTF
. | . | TRBJ2-1 | TRBV5-1 | TGCGCCAGCAGCTTGTTGGCTAGCCTGAGCAATGAGCAGTTCTTC | CASSLLASLSNEQFF
. | many | TRBJ2-5 | TRBV2 | TGTGCCAGCAGTGAGGGCCCAGGGGGGGAGACCCAGTACTTC | CASSEGPGGETQYF
TRBD1 | . | TRBJ2-3 | TRBV10-3 | TGTGCCATCAGTGAGTCGAAAGGGGGCCCAGATACGCAGTATTTT | CAISESKGGPDTQYF
. | . | TRBJ1-3 | TRBV11-2 | TGTGCCAGCAGCCCCAAGGCGCGACAGATCGGAAACACCATATATTTT | CASSPKARQIGNTIYF
. | . | TRBJ1-5 | TRBV7-2 | TGTGCCAGCAGCGCCGAGGGTGGCAATCAGCCCCAGCATTTT | CASSAEGGNQPQHF
. | . | TRBJ2-2 | TRBV12-5 | TGTGCTAGTGGTTCGAGTGACTACACCGGGGAGCTGTTTTTT | CASGSSDYTGELFF
. | . | TRBJ1-2 | TRBV27 | TGTGCCAGCAGTTCGTTGCGTTTCGACACAGGGTTCTTCATTCCTGGCTACACCTTC | CASSSLRFDTGFFIPGYTF
. | . | TRBJ1-1 | TRBV6-1 | TGTGCCAGCAGTGAAGCGGGGCAGGGGAACACTGAAGCTTTCTTT | CASSEAGQGNTEAFF
. | . | TRBJ1-1 | TRBV18 | TGTGCCAGCTCACCCCGACCAGGGGAGGGACGCACTGAAGCTTTCTTT | CASSPRPGEGRTEAFF
TRBD1 | few | TRBJ2-2 | TRBV5-6 | TGTGCCAGCAGGGCTGCGCTGGACAGGGGGAAGAGGAGAACCGGGGAGCTGTTTTTT | CASRAALDRGKRRTGELFF
TRBD2 | . | TRBJ2-5 | TRBV9 | TGTGCCAGCAGCGAACTAGCGGGGGGCCCTGGGGAGACCCAGTACTTC | CASSELAGGPGETQYF
TRBD1 | . | TRBJ1-1 | TRBV6-1 | TGTGCCAGCATGATACAGGGGTTCGCTGAAGCTTTCTTT | CASMIQGFAEAFF
. | . | TRBJ1-2 | TRBV29-1 | TGCAGCGTTGAAGAAGTTTCGGGGTTTGGAGGCTACACCTTC | CSVEEVSGFGGYTF
TRBD1 | . | TRBJ1-2 | TRBV28 | TGTGCCATCACGGGACAGCCTCGAGGCTACACCTTC | CAITGQPRGYTF
. | . | TRBJ1-2 | TRBV6-1 | TGTGCCAGCGCCCCGTCGGGGGACGGCTACACCTTC | CASAPSGDGYTF
TRBD2 | . | TRBJ2-2 | TRBV9 | TGTGCCAGCAGCGTAGAAGCGGGGGGGCCTACCGGGGAGCTGTTTTTT | CASSVEAGGPTGELFF
TRBD2 | . | TRBJ2-1 | TRBV27 | TGTGCCAGCAGTAGCGGGGGGGGACTAAACAATGAGCAGTTCTTC | CASSSGGGLNNEQFF
. | . | TRBJ2-1 | TRBV27 | TGTGCCAGCAGTTTAGGACTGTACAATGAGCAGTTCTTC | CASSLGLYNEQFF
. | . | TRBJ2-6 | TRBV10-3 | TGTGCCATCAGTGAGACCGTAGGGGCTGGGGCCAACGTCCTGACTTTC | CAISETVGAGANVLTF
TRBD1 | . | TRBJ1-2 | TRBV5-1 | TGCGCCAGCAGCTTGGAGGCGGGCAGGGGGACATATGGCTACACCTTC | CASSLEAGRGTYGYTF
. | once | TRBJ1-5 | TRBV6-1 | TGTGCCAGCAGTCCGGGACTAGGGGGCAATCAGCCCCAGCATTTT | CASSPGLGGNQPQHF
TRBD1 | . | TRBJ2-6 | TRBV5-1 | TGCGCCAGCACCCGACAGGGGGCTGGGGCCAACGTCCTGACTTTC | CASTRQGAGANVLTF
TRBD1 | . | TRBJ1-6 | TRBV19 | TGTGCCAGTGCACAGGGGAGGATTGATAATTCACCCCTCCACTTT | CASAQGRIDNSPLHF
TRBD1 | . | TRBJ2-2 | TRBV9 | TGTGCCAGCAGCGTAGACCCAGGGGGGAACACCGGGGAGCTGTTTTTT | CASSVDPGGNTGELFF
. | . | TRBJ2-3 | TRBV6-1 | TGTGCCAGCAGTGAGGGGGCGGGTGGAGATACGCAGTATTTT | CASSEGAGGDTQYF
. | . | TRBJ2-1 | TRBV4-1 | TGCGCCAGCAGCCAAGATGGGTACAGGGAGCAGTTCTTC | CASSQDGYREQFF
TRBD1 | once | TRBJ2-3 | TRBV7-9 | TGTGCCAGCAGCTGGACAGGGGCGAAGGCAGATACGCAGTATTTT | CASSWTGAKADTQYF
. | . | TRBJ2-1 | TRBV2 | TGTGCCAGCAGCGTCCCTAGAACGGGTGAGCAGTTCTTC | CASSVPRTGEQFF
. | once | TRBJ2-7 | TRBV6-5 | TGTGCCAGCAGTACCACAGGGAACGAGCAGTACTTC | CASSTTGNEQYF
. | . | TRBJ1-1 | TRBV5-3 | TGTGCCAGAAGCTTGGTGGCCGACTCGATGAACACTGAAGCTTTCTTT | CARSLVADSMNTEAFF
. | . | TRBJ1-5 | TRBV19 | TGTGCCAGTAGTATGGGCGGGAGGAGCAATCAGCCCCAGCATTTT | CASSMGGRSNQPQHF
. | . | TRBJ1-4 | TRBV20-1 | TGCAGTGCTACACCCGGGGAAAAACTGTTTTTT | CSATPGEKLFF
. | . | TRBJ2-3 | TRBV5-4 | TGTGCCAGCAGTCTTGACCCTGCGGCAGATACGCAGTATTTT | CASSLDPAADTQYF
. | . | TRBJ1-2 | TRBV28 | TGTGCCAGCAGTTTTTATTACTATGGCTACACCTTC | CASSFYYYGYTF
TRBD2 | . | TRBJ2-2 | TRBV27 | TGTGCCTCGGCCGGGACTATTAACACCGGGGAGCTGTTTTTT | CASAGTINTGELFF
. | . | TRBJ2-7 | TRBV21-1 | TGTGCCAGCAGCAAATTCGTCTCGGGGGTTGATTTCTACGAGCAGTACTTC | CASSKFVSGVDFYEQYF